Below are 21 T cell receptor beta chains sequenced from a single sample in a study of metastatic and nonmetastatic thyroid tumors. Before thyroid surgery, none of the patients had received any treatment. TCRdb redid the clone calls on the PCR reads using MiXCR. This sample has around 25,000 clones, with over 25% found just once. Sequencing was performed on blood. These receptors were obtained from a male donor with papillary thyroid cancer or a benign thyroid nodule (not recorded which). Some clones in this sample may be carry-over from other donors' samples.

This clone was seen at least ten times. The CDR3 bases are TGTGCCAGCAGTTCTCGACAGGGTAGGAATCAGCCCCAGCATTTT. It specifies CASSSRQGRNQPQHF. The V call is TRBV2, the J call TRBJ1-5; 7 positions match TRBD1. The CDR3 loop spans 15 amino acids. V trimming: 5 bases; J trimming: 4 bases; junction bases outside the gene matches: 8. Germline CDR1 SNHLY, CDR2 FYNNEI.

This sequence joins TRBV18 and TRBJ2-1; 9 positions match TRBD1. The CDR3 totals 14 residues. In germline, CDR1 is KGHSH, CDR2 LQKENI. After removal of 4 bases from V and 7 bases from J, the junction contained 5 bases not matched to a gene. The CDR3 coding sequence is TGTGCCAGCTCACTCTCCGGGACAGGGAATGAGCAGTTCTTC. Encoded protein: CASSLSGTGNEQFF.

This clone occurred a few times. An end of the junction differs from the germline gene, which may be a read error. V gene TRBV6-1 combines with J gene TRBJ2-5, with a tentative D call TRBD1 (6 bases). The CDR3 is made up of 13 amino acids. From germline, CDR1 is MNHNS and CDR2 SASEGT. For the CDR3, the DNA is TGTGCCATCAATGGGGGCACCCAAGATACCCAGTACTTC. It specifies CAINGGTQDTQYF.

V is TRBV20-1 and J is TRBJ2-3; no clear D. V dropped 7 bases and J dropped 4 bases, with 15 bases sitting between them. The CDR3 totals 13 residues. Germline loops: CDR1 DFQATT, CDR2 SNEGSKA (reference sequence). As DNA, the CDR3 is TGCAGTGGTGGTGGTGGGTGGCCAGATACGCAGTATTTT. This encodes CSGGGGWPDTQYF.

This clone was counted a few times. The chain is built from TRBV10-3 and TRBJ2-5; the match to TRBD2 covers 12 bases. Germline V gives CDR1 ENHRY, CDR2 SYGVKD. J was trimmed by 5 bases and V by 4 bases; bases with no gene match: 5. This CDR3 has 15 residues. The CDR3 bases are TGTGCCATCAGTGGACTAGCGGGAGTCGGGGAGACCCAGTACTTC. Protein product: CAISGLAGVGETQYF.

The chain uses TRBV11-1 and TRBJ2-1; TRBD2 matches at 9 bases. Germline assignment: CDR1 SGHAT and CDR2 FQDESV (reference sequence). CDR3 size: 16 residues. The V gene end was trimmed by 3 bases and the J gene end by 0 bases; junction bases not matched to a gene: 3. In DNA, the CDR3 is TGTGCCAGCAGCTTTAGCGGGGGATACTCCTACAATGAGCAGTTCTTC. It yields the protein CASSFSGGYSYNEQFF.

V and J are TRBV2 and TRBJ2-3; D is unresolved. CDR3 length: 15 amino acids. V gave up 6 bases and J gave up 0 bases, with 13 bases separating them. Per germline, CDR1 SNHLY and CDR2 FYNNEI. CDR3 in amino acids: CASSPLESSTDTQYF. In DNA form, the CDR3 reads TGTGCCAGCAGCCCCCTGGAATCTAGCACAGATACGCAGTATTTT.

This chain connects TRBV20-1 to TRBJ2-2, with no clear D. V shed 8 bases and J shed 10 bases, with 20 bases lying between them. The CDR3 runs 13 residues. Germline CDR1 DFQATT, CDR2 SNEGSKA (reference sequence). The CDR3 sequence is CSSEVPGPVELFF. CDR3 sequence (DNA): TGCAGTTCCGAGGTCCCAGGCCCCGTGGAGCTGTTTTTT.

This clone rates as medium-sized (0.01 to 0.1%). The chain joins TRBV6-6 to TRBJ2-7, with D tentatively TRBD2 (5 bases). Looked up from germline, CDR1 is MNHNY and CDR2 is SVGAGI (reference sequence). V was shortened by 0 bases and J by 6 bases, with 12 bases between the two germline ends. This CDR3 contains 14 residues. CDR3 nucleotides: TGTGCCAGCAGTTACTCGAATGAGGGAGTCGAGCAGTACTTC. Translation gives CASSYSNEGVEQYF.

About this clone: No conserved phenylalanine or tryptophan is present at the end of the CDR3, so a read error is the likely explanation. The V gene is TRBV20-1, the J gene TRBJ2-7, with no clear D. This CDR3 is 14 amino acids long. With 5 bases removed from V and 10 bases from J, the gap between germline ends came to 24 bases. Germline loops: CDR1 DFQATT, CDR2 SNEGSKA (reference sequence). The CDR3 nucleotides read TGCAGTGCTCCACCTCAGGTGCAGGCCCTGAATCAGTACTCC. It translates to CSAPPQVQALNQYS.

The chain joins TRBV20-1 to TRBJ1-2; the D is unclear. V lost 3 bases and J 6 bases, leaving 11 bases between the germline ends. This CDR3 is 12 amino acids long. Germline V gene data show CDR1 as DFQATT and CDR2 as SNEGSKA (reference sequence). CDR3 region: CSARTVQNGYTF. The CDR3 DNA reads TGCAGTGCTAGGACGGTCCAAAATGGCTACACCTTC.

This clone was seen at least ten times. This sequence joins TRBV9 and TRBJ1-1; D unclear. From germline, CDR1 is SGDLS and CDR2 YYNGEE. V was cut by 4 bases and J by 0 bases, with 13 bases left in between. The CDR3 spans 15 residues. DNA of the CDR3: TGTGCCAGCAGCCCCCGGGAACCCATGAACACTGAAGCTTTCTTT. Translation gives CASSPREPMNTEAFF.

CDR3 nucleotides: TGCATTTCTAGTGATCGGGGGGGCTGGGGAGGCACTGAAGCTTTCTTT. This encodes CISSDRGGWGGTEAFF. This chain uses TRBV20-1 with TRBJ1-1; D is perhaps TRBD1 (6 bases). This CDR3 has 16 amino acids. CDR1 and CDR2 from the germline V gene are DFQATT and SNEGSKA (reference sequence).

This clone was counted at least ten times. The chain uses TRBV7-9 and TRBJ2-2, with D perhaps TRBD1 (5 bases). V was cut by 6 bases and J by 9 bases, with 14 bases left in between. Germline values: CDR1 SEHNR, CDR2 FQNEAQ (reference sequence). The CDR3 has 13 amino acids. The CDR3 spells CASSLDRQRELFF. CDR3 DNA sequence: TGTGCCAGCAGTCTCGACAGACAGAGGGAGCTGTTTTTT. The whole variable domain, remainder taken from reference TRBV7-9 and TRBJ2-2, is DTGVSQNPRHKITKRGQNVTFRCDPISEHNRLYWYRQTLGQGPEFLTYFQNEAQLEKSRLLSDRFSAERPKGSFSTLEIQRTEQGDSAMYLCASSLDRQRELFFGEGSRLTVL.

This clone was counted at least ten times. The chain couples TRBV9 to TRBJ2-2, with D unclear. Germline assignment: CDR1 SGDLS and CDR2 YYNGEE. Trimming stripped 4 bases from V and 2 bases from J, with 18 bases between. CDR3 length: 17 residues. The chain's CDR3 is CASSLEGWQDNTGELFF. The DNA for the CDR3 is TGTGCCAGCAGCTTAGAAGGGTGGCAGGATAACACCGGGGAGCTGTTTTTT.

By share, this clone ranks as medium-sized. The chain combines TRBV19 with TRBJ2-7; 11 nucleotides agree with TRBD2. In germline, CDR1 is LNHDA, CDR2 SQIVND (reference sequence). With V trimmed by 5 bases and J by 4 bases, 4 bases remained unmatched. This CDR3 spans 14 amino acids. The CDR3 loop is CASSDSGRVYEQYF. In DNA, the CDR3 is TGTGCCAGTAGTGATAGCGGGAGGGTGTACGAGCAGTACTTC.

This chain links TRBV11-1 with TRBJ1-1; D uncertain. V lost 2 bases and J 3 bases, leaving 10 bases between the germline ends. In germline, CDR1 is SGHAT, CDR2 FQDESV (reference sequence). The CDR3 loop spans 14 amino acids. In nucleotides, the CDR3 is TGTGCCAGCAGCTTAACCGAGTCGGACACTGAAGCTTTCTTT. Translation gives CASSLTESDTEAFF.

The chain joins TRBV20-1 to TRBJ1-1; TRBD1 is a possible D gene (5 bases). The CDR3 length is 13 residues. Germline CDR1 reads DFQATT; CDR2 reads SNEGSKA (reference sequence). The germline V and J ends were trimmed by 8 bases and 1 base, with 14 bases remaining between them. The CDR3 loop reads CSSHSTGNTEAFF. CDR3 coding DNA: TGCAGTTCCCACTCTACAGGGAACACTGAAGCTTTCTTT.

Note on this clone: One end of the junction does not line up with germline, which may come from a read error. V gene TRBV30 combines with J gene TRBJ1-4; D may be TRBD1 (5 bases). The germline V gene has CDR1 GTSNPN and CDR2 SVGIG (reference sequence). The CDR3 has 14 amino acids. DNA for the CDR3: TGTGCCTGGAGTGCCAGGGTAACTAATGTAAAACTGTTTTTT. Residues: CAWSARVTNVKLFF. Full variable domain (remainder filled in from reference TRBV30 and TRBJ1-4): SQTIHQWPATLVQPVGSPLSLECTVEGTSNPNLYWYRQAAGRGLQLLFYSVGIGQISSEVPQNLSASRPQDRQFILSSKKLLLSDSGFYLCAWSARVTNVKLFFGSGTQLSVL.

Concerning this clone: The missing conserved phenylalanine or tryptophan at the end of this CDR3 makes a read error likely. The J gene is TRBJ2-3, the V gene TRBV6-2 or TRBV6-3; D gene uncertain. Trimming shortened V by 9 bases and J by 5 bases, and 18 bases separated the two germline ends. The germline V gene encodes CDR1 MNHEY and CDR2 SVGEGT. The CDR3 extends over 14 amino acids. CDR3 bases: TGTGCCAGTCGTTTCGGAGTGCCCAAAGATACGCAGTATGTT. The encoded protein is CASRFGVPKDTQYV.

This clone was detected a few times. The junction does not match germline at one end; this may be a read error. The rearrangement uses TRBV6-6 and TRBJ1-1; unclear D gene. CDR3 size: 14 residues. Germline CDR1 MNHNY, CDR2 SVGAGI (reference sequence). The CDR3, as DNA: TGTGCCAGCAGTTACCGACGTCTGAACACAGAAGCTTTCTTT. Its protein is CASSYRRLNTEAFF.